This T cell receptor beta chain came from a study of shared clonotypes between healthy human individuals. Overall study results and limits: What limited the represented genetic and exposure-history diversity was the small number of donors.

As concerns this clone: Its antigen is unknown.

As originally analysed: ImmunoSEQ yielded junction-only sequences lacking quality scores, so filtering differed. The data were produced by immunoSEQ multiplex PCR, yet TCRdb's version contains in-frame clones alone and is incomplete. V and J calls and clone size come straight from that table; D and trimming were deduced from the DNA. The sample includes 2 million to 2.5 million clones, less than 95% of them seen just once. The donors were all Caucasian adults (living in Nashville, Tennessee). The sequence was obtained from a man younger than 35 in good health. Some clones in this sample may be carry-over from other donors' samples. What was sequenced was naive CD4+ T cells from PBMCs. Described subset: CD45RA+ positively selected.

CDR3 nucleotides: TGTGCCAGCAGCTTAGTTTCGGGGGGGAATCAGCCCCAGCATTTT. This translates into CASSLVSGGNQPQHF. This chain uses TRBV7-2 with TRBJ1-5; D is perhaps TRBD1 (5 bases). The CDR3 length is 15 residues. Trimming removed 1 base from V and 4 bases from J, with 11 bases in between. Germline V gives CDR1 SGHTA, CDR2 FQGNSA.